In its sample, the clone carrying this T cell receptor beta chain was seen many times. Its antigen is not known. This sample is drawn from a study of post-analysis software for immune sequencing data. For the study at large: Relapsing-remitting, secondary progressive and progressive-relapsing multiple sclerosis were all included among the disease courses.

The CDR3 is 14 amino acids. Trimming removed 1 base at V and 4 bases at J, with 11 bases between. Unique molecular identifiers featured in each of the TCR beta cDNA libraries. TCRdb analysed the PCR reads with MiXCR anew, one entry per CDR3 protein. The table includes about 160,000 distinct CDR3 sequences, roughly 35% detected once. Study-level findings and limits: Controls showed significantly higher normalized Chao1 diversity than did multiple sclerosis patients. F measure clustering grouped samples strongly by preparation batch. The study found TRBV5-6, TRBV5-1 and TRBV20-1 among a few TRBV segments more frequent in patients than controls.

This specimen consisted of blood, obtained after autologous hematopoietic stem cell transplantation. This TCR was recovered from a girl aged 10 to 17 with multiple sclerosis. The chain joins TRBV12-3 or TRBV12-4 to TRBJ2-7, with D perhaps given as TRBD1 or TRBD2 (7 bases each). Written as DNA, the CDR3 is TGTGCCAGCAGTTTAGGTCAGGGGGGGTACGAGCAGTACTTC. Encoded protein: CASSLGQGGYEQYF.